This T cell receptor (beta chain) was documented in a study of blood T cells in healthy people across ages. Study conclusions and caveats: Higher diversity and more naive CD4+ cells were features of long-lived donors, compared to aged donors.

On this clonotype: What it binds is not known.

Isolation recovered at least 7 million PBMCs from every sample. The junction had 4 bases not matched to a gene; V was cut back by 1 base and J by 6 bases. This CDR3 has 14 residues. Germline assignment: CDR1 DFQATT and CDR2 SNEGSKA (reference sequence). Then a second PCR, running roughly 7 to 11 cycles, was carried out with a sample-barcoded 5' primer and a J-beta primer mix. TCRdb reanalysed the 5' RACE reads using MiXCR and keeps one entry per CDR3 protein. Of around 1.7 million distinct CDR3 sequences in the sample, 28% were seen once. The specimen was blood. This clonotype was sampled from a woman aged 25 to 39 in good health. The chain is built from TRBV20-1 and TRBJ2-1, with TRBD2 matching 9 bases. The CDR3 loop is CSARVAGVGNEQFF. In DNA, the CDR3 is TGCAGTGCTAGAGTAGCGGGAGTGGGCAATGAGCAGTTCTTC.